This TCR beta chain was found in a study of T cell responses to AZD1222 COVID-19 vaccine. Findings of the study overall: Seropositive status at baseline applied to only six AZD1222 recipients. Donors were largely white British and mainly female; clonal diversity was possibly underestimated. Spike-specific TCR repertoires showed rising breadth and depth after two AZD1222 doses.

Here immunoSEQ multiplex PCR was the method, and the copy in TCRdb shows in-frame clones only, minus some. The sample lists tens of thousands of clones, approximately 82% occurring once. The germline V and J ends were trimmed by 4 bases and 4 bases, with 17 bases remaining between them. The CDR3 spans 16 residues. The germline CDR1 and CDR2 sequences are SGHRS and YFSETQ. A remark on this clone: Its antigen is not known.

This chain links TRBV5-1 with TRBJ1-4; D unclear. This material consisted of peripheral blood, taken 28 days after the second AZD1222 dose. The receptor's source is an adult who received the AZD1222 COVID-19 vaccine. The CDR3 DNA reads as TGCGCCAGCAGCAAGCGCCCTAAGGGAGTTAATGAAAAACTGTTTTTT. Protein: CASSKRPKGVNEKLFF. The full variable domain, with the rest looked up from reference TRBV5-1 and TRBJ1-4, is KAGVTQTPRYLIKTRGQQVTLSCSPISGHRSVSWYQQTPGQGLQFLFEYFSETQRNKGNFPGRFSGRQFSNSRSEMNVSTLELGDSALYLCASSKRPKGVNEKLFFGSGTQLSVL.